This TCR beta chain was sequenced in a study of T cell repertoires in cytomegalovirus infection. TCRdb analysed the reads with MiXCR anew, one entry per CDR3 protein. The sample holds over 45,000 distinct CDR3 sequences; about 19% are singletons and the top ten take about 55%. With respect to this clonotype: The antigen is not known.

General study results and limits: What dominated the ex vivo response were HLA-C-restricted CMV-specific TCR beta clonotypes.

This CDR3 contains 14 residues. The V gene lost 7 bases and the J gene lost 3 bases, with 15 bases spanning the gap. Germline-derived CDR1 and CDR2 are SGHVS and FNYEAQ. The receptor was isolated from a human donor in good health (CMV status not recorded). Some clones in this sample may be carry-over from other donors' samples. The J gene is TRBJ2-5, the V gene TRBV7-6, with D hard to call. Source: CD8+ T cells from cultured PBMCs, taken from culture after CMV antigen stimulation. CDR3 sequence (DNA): TGTGCCAGCACCATGCTTGGGTGGGAAGAGACCCAGTACTTC. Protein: CASTMLGWEETQYF.